This T cell receptor beta chain was observed in a study of blood T cell repertoires in COVID-19. Study at large: Sites across the United States, Italy and Spain contributed samples from acute and convalescent COVID-19. PBMCs, B-cell-depleted T cells, or T cells were the source of the cDNA or gDNA that made up the material.

The authors' processing: It was from reference gene primer amplification that nucleated cell counts were estimated. TCRdb keeps only in-frame clones here, not all; method: immunoSEQ multiplex PCR. The V and J calls and clone size were taken over from that table, and D and trimming were inferred from the DNA. The table records 200,000 to 300,000 clones, 70% to 90% of them present only once. Trimming at V came to 3 bases and at J to 4 bases, leaving 11 bases not matched to a gene. The germline CDR1 and CDR2 sequences are DFQATT and SNEGSKA (reference sequence). This CDR3 spans 15 amino acids. This chain links TRBV20-1 with TRBJ1-2; 7 bases fit TRBD1. The sequenced material came from peripheral blood. This sequence was found in a woman in her thirties or forties with acute or convalescent COVID-19. CDR3 coding DNA: TGCAGTGCTAGTTTCCCAGGGGGTGGCAGCTATGGCTACACCTTC. Translated, it gives CSASFPGGGSYGYTF.